This T cell receptor (beta chain) was captured in a study of blood T cell repertoires in COVID-19. In the study overall: The samples span acute and convalescent COVID-19 from the United States, Italy and Spain.

The germline gives CDR1 MNHEY, CDR2 SVGAGI. This CDR3 comprises 14 residues. With V trimmed by 6 bases and J by 5 bases, 5 bases remained unmatched. Source study methods: Estimation of nucleated cell counts relied on the amplification of reference gene primers. This table comes from immunoSEQ multiplex PCR, and its TCRdb copy is limited to in-frame clones, with some not included. V and J calls and clone size are copied from that table; D and trimming were computed from the DNA. The sample consists of around 100,000 clones, roughly four fifths of them appearing once. The sample holds one count of this clone.

The source of this sequence is a man aged 55 to 70 with acute or convalescent COVID-19. The chain couples TRBV6-5 to TRBJ2-2; TRBD1 agrees at 8 bases. Specimen: peripheral blood. Here the CDR3 DNA reads TGTGCCAGCAGCGTGACAGGGGTGACCGGGGAGCTGTTTTTT. Translation: CASSVTGVTGELFF.